The clone carrying this T cell receptor beta chain was observed a handful of times. Its cognate antigen is unknown. A single record per CDR3 protein comes from TCRdb applying MiXCR to the RT-PCR reads. Here the sample spans approximately 520,000 distinct CDR3 sequences, around 25% being singletons. The data were taken from a study of response to subunit inactivated influenza vaccine. Study-wide findings and caveats: Authors suggested that a seasonal influenza vaccination recruits few new T cells each time.

The CDR3 sequence is 15 residues long. The germline V gene encodes CDR1 MDHEN and CDR2 SYDVKM. V shed 1 base and J shed 4 bases, with 8 bases lying between them. The chain recombines TRBV28 with TRBJ1-6, with D hard to call. The receptor was derived from a man in his fifties who received an inactivated influenza vaccine. The specimen comprised CD4+ T cells sorted from PBMCs, sampled around 5 days after vaccination. The CDR3 bases are TGTGCCAGCAGTTTATCGGAGGGATATAATTCACCCCTCCACTTT. Translated, it gives CASSLSEGYNSPLHF.